This T cell receptor (beta chain) comes out of a study of blood T cell repertoires in COVID-19. Turning to the study itself: Acute and convalescent COVID-19 samples came from the United States, Italy and Spain. The cDNA or gDNA used as material had been derived from T cells, B-cell-depleted T cells, or PBMCs.

Unmatched junction bases numbered 6, after V lost 0 bases and J lost 4 bases. Germline CDR1 and CDR2: SGDLS and YYNGEE. The CDR3 is 15 residues long. Original handling: How many nucleated cells were present was estimated from reference gene primer amplification. Profiling relied on immunoSEQ multiplex PCR, and the TCRdb table lists in-frame clones only, not all of them. V and J calls and clone size come straight from that table; D and trimming were deduced from the DNA. The sample shows a few hundred thousand clones, about 86% of them seen only once. The V gene is TRBV9, the J gene TRBJ1-2, with TRBD1 matching over 7 bases. This clonotype originated in a man in his fifties with active or convalescent COVID-19. Specimen: peripheral blood. The CDR3 is CASSVDAGGTYGYTF. CDR3 in DNA: TGTGCCAGCAGCGTAGATGCAGGGGGAACCTATGGCTACACCTTC.